These T cell receptor beta chains were read from a single sample in a study of regulatory T cells in long-lasting Graves disease. TCRdb analysed the multiplex PCR reads with MiXCR anew, one entry per CDR3 protein. The repertoire holds 350,000 to 550,000 distinct CDR3 sequences, with about 15% as singletons. The same sample was also studied in work on T cells in Graves' hyperthyroidism and ophthalmopathy.

The sample was peripheral blood mononuclear cells (PBMCs), taken at new diagnosis, from a patient treated with antithyroid drugs. These receptor sequences come from a woman aged 18-29 years with Graves disease. CDR3s include the opening cysteine and the closing phenylalanine or tryptophan. The order of the fields is V gene, D gene, J gene, clone size, CDR3 DNA, CDR3 protein. A D gene is named only where the DNA matches it firmly. The size field is filled for only some rows; it gives once, few, many or a size class.

TRBV20-1,NA,TRBJ2-7,NA,TGCAGTGCTTTACAGCTATCCCACGAGCAGTACTTC,CSALQLSHEQYF
TRBV9,TRBD2,TRBJ2-7,NA,TGTGCCAGCAGCGTAGGACTAGCGGGAAAAGAGCAGTACTTC,CASSVGLAGKEQYF
TRBV12-3/TRBV12-4,NA,TRBJ1-3,NA,TGTGCCAGCAGTCAAGGGTCTTTCTCTGGAAACACCATATATTTT,CASSQGSFSGNTIYF
TRBV7-2,NA,TRBJ2-1,many,TGTGCCAGCAGCTCCCGTCCCGAGCGGACAAGCTCCTACAATGAGCAGTTCTTC,CASSSRPERTSSYNEQFF
TRBV2,NA,TRBJ1-5,many,TGTGCCAGCAGTGAAGTCCCTCAGCCCCAGCATTTT,CASSEVPQPQHF
TRBV6-1,TRBD2,TRBJ2-1,NA,TGTGCCAGCAGCAAGCGAGGGCAGGGAGGACTAGTTGAGCAGTTCTTC,CASSKRGQGGLVEQFF
TRBV28,TRBD1,TRBJ2-1,many,TGTGCCAGCAGTTTATCCCCCGGACAGGGGAGAGAGGATGAGCAGTTCTTC,CASSLSPGQGREDEQFF
TRBV24-1,NA,TRBJ2-7,few,TGTGCCACCAGTAGAGGCGGGAAGGACTACGAGCAGTACTTC,CATSRGGKDYEQYF
TRBV5-1,NA,TRBJ1-1,NA,TGCGCCAGCAAGCTTTCCCCAGGGGCTATGAACACTGAAGCTTTCTTT,CASKLSPGAMNTEAFF
TRBV14,NA,TRBJ2-2,NA,TGTGCCAGCAGCTCTTCCTTCTCCGGGGAGCTGTTTTTT,CASSSSFSGELFF
TRBV2,NA,TRBJ1-2,NA,TGTGCCAGCAAGAGGGGGGGGGGCTATGGCTACACCTTC,CASKRGGGYGYTF
TRBV7-2,NA,TRBJ1-1,NA,TGTGCCAGCAGCTTAGCGCCAACGAGGGTGCGGACTGAAGCTTTCTTT,CASSLAPTRVRTEAFF
TRBV12-3/TRBV12-4,TRBD2,TRBJ2-1,NA,TGTGCCAGCAGCATATCGGGACTAGCCCCATACAATGAGCAGTTCTTC,CASSISGLAPYNEQFF
TRBV28,TRBD1,TRBJ2-1,few,TGTGCCAGCAGGGACAGGGGCCCTAAGAACTGGTCCAATGAGCAGTTCTTC,CASRDRGPKNWSNEQFF
TRBV19,TRBD1,TRBJ1-5,few,TGTGCCAGTAGTTTAAAAAGAGGGGGCTATGGTCGAGATCAGCCCCAGCATTTT,CASSLKRGGYGRDQPQHF
TRBV6-1,TRBD1,TRBJ1-1,NA,TGTGCCAGCAGTGAAGCCCTTACAGGGAGGGGGCGTGAAGCTTTCTTT,CASSEALTGRGREAFF
TRBV28,TRBD1,TRBJ1-5,many,TGTGCCAGCAGTTTAGAAAGGGGGCGTCAGCCCCAGCATTTT,CASSLERGRQPQHF
TRBV30,NA,TRBJ1-4,few,TGTGCCTGGAACCCAGGGCCGGCAACTAATGAAAAACTGTTTTTT,CAWNPGPATNEKLFF
TRBV10-3,NA,TRBJ1-1,many,TGTGCCATCAGTGAAGGTTCGCTACAGAATGAAGCTTTCTTT,CAISEGSLQNEAFF
TRBV7-2,TRBD1,TRBJ2-7,NA,TGTGCCAGCAGCTTAGGAGTGGGACAGGCGTCCTACGAGCAGTACTTC,CASSLGVGQASYEQYF
TRBV12-3/TRBV12-4,TRBD2,TRBJ2-1,many,TGTGCCAGCAGTTTAGGAGCGGGAGGTCACAATGAGCAGTTCTTC,CASSLGAGGHNEQFF
TRBV5-1,NA,TRBJ1-2,many,TGCGCCAGCAGCTTGGTACAGGCTAACTATGGCTACACCTTC,CASSLVQANYGYTF
TRBV7-2,NA,TRBJ2-6,NA,TGTGCCAGCAGCTTAATGGTTGGTAGCGACACTGGGGCCAACGTCCTGACTTTC,CASSLMVGSDTGANVLTF
TRBV20-1,NA,TRBJ1-2,many,TGCAGTGCTAGACAGCCAGGGATCCCTAGTGGCTACACCTTC,CSARQPGIPSGYTF
TRBV5-1,NA,TRBJ1-6,NA,TGCGCCAGCAGCTTCGAACCTGGAAGGACCTATAATTCACCCCTCCACTTT,CASSFEPGRTYNSPLHF
TRBV27,TRBD2,TRBJ2-3,many,TGTGCCAGCACCGTTAAGAGGGGACTAGGCGCGAATATGCCGAATACGCAGTATTTT,CASTVKRGLGANMPNTQYF
TRBV10-3,TRBD2,TRBJ2-7,many,TGTGCCATCAACGCCGGGACTACTAACTCCTACGAGCAGTACTTC,CAINAGTTNSYEQYF
TRBV15,NA,TRBJ1-4,NA,TGTGCCACCAGCAGAGGGAGTAATGAAAAACTGTTTTTT,CATSRGSNEKLFF